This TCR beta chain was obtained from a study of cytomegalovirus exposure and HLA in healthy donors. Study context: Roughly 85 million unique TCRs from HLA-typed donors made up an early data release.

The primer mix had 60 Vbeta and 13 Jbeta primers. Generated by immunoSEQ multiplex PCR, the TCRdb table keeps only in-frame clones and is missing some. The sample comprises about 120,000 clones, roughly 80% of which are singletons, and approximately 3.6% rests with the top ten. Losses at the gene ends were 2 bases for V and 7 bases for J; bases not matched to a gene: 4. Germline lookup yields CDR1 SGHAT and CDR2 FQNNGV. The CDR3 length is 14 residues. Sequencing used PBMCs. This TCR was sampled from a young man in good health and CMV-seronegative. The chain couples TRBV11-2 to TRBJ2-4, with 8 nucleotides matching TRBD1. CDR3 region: CASSLYRGRNIQYF. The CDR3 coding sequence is TGTGCCAGCAGCTTATACAGGGGGAGGAACATTCAGTACTTC.